This TCR beta chain originates from a study of T cells after yellow fever vaccination. The V end lost 2 bases, the J end lost 1 base, and 3 bases lay between the germline ends. CDR3 size: 13 residues. The germline V gene encodes CDR1 MNHNY and CDR2 SVGAGI (reference sequence). This clonotype showed up just a few times. Its cognate antigen is unknown. 5'RACE template switching produced TCR cDNA carrying a universal primer site and UMIs. TCRdb reprocessed the 5' RACE reads with MiXCR, giving one entry per CDR3 protein. The repertoire has some 390,000 distinct CDR3 sequences, under 20% of them found once; the top ten carry roughly 19%. The study's findings and limits: Subsequent to the booster, the majority of primary-vaccination clones reappeared (96% CD4, 88% CD8). High-abundance clonotypes from the bulk population could contaminate FACS-sorted repertoires. A small proportion of clonotypes was detected in both the CD4 and CD8 compartments.

The V call is TRBV6-6, the J call TRBJ1-5, with no clear D. This clonotype was obtained from a man aged 18 to 29 who received the YFV17D yellow fever vaccine. The sample was PBMCs, taken before the yellow fever booster vaccination. The CDR3 protein is CASSYESNQPQHF. CDR3 DNA: TGTGCCAGCAGTTACGAGAGCAATCAGCCCCAGCATTTT.